The rows below give T cell receptor beta chains drawn from one sample of a study of Graves' ophthalmopathy and Graves' hyperthyroidism. Via MiXCR, TCRdb re-called the multiplex PCR reads, giving one row per CDR3 protein. Among fewer than 250,000 distinct CDR3 sequences listed, roughly 27% were seen once. Specimen: peripheral blood. All receptors come from a man over 45 with Graves' ophthalmopathy. Each CDR3 is given with its conserved first and last residue. The order of the fields is clone size, J gene, V gene, D gene, CDR3 DNA, CDR3 protein. The D gene is left open where the match is weak. Some rows mark clone size as missing; the rest say once, few, many or name a class of expanded clone.

many	TRBJ2-2	TRBV29-1	.	TGCAGCGTTGACTACACCGGGGAGCTGTTTTTT	CSVDYTGELFF
many	TRBJ2-5	TRBV7-2	TRBD2	TGTGCCAGCAGCCCAAGCGGGAGTATGGGGACCCAGTACTTC	CASSPSGSMGTQYF
many	TRBJ2-7	TRBV20-1	TRBD2	TGCAGTGCTGTGTCTAGCGGGAGGAGGCACGAGCAGTACTTC	CSAVSSGRRHEQYF
many	TRBJ2-5	TRBV20-1	.	TGCAGTGCTAAGACCGGGGCAGGGGCTTTCATGGCCCAGTACTTC	CSAKTGAGAFMAQYF
many	TRBJ1-2	TRBV6-1	.	TGTGCCAGCAGTGATGGCGCATATGGCTACACCTTC	CASSDGAYGYTF
.	TRBJ2-7	TRBV10-1	.	TGCGCCAGCCAGGACACACGTGGCTCCTACGAGCAGTACTTC	CASQDTRGSYEQYF
.	TRBJ2-5	TRBV24-1	TRBD2	TGTGCCACCAGTTTGAAGCGGGAGGGCGGAGAGACCCAGTACTTC	CATSLKREGGETQYF
many	TRBJ1-5	TRBV4-2	.	TGTGCCAGCAGCCTTTCAGGGTTGCAGCCCCAGCATTTT	CASSLSGLQPQHF
many	TRBJ1-2	TRBV6-1	TRBD1	TGTGCCAGCAGCTCCGGACAGGGAGGTGGCTACACCTTC	CASSSGQGGGYTF
.	TRBJ2-7	TRBV28	.	TGTGCCAGCACCCCGGTTTGGGCAAACGAGCAGTACTTC	CASTPVWANEQYF
many	TRBJ2-5	TRBV4-1	TRBD2	TGCGCCAGCAGCCGCTGGACTAGCGGGAGTGGAGAGACCCAGTACTTC	CASSRWTSGSGETQYF
.	TRBJ2-5	TRBV10-3	.	TGTGCCATCAGCCCACAGGTGGGGGAGACCCAGTACTTC	CAISPQVGETQYF
many	TRBJ2-7	TRBV28	.	TGTGCCAGCAGTTTATCCCTCGCCCGCGAGCAGTACTTC	CASSLSLAREQYF
many	TRBJ2-2	TRBV3-1	TRBD2	TGTGCCAGCAGCAGGACTAGCGGAACCGGGGAGCTGTTTTTT	CASSRTSGTGELFF
many	TRBJ2-5	TRBV11-3	.	TGTGCCAGCCGGGACGCTGGAGGGACCCAGTACTTC	CASRDAGGTQYF
many	TRBJ1-6	TRBV2	.	TGTGCCAGCAGTGAGGGGGGGACTCGGAATTCACCCCTCCACTTT	CASSEGGTRNSPLHF
many	TRBJ2-7	TRBV4-1	.	TGCGCCAGCAGCCAAGTTCAGGGCTCCTACGAGCAGTACTTC	CASSQVQGSYEQYF
many	TRBJ2-7	TRBV28	.	TGTGCCAGTTGTCGACTAAGCTCCTACGAGCAGTACTTC	CASCRLSSYEQYF
many	TRBJ1-1	TRBV6-5	.	TGTGCCAGCAGAATACAGGGTCGGGGAGACACTGAAGCTTTCTTT	CASRIQGRGDTEAFF
many	TRBJ2-7	TRBV12-3/TRBV12-4	.	TGTGCCAGCAGATCCCGGACGGGAAACTACGAGCAGTACTTC	CASRSRTGNYEQYF
.	TRBJ2-5	TRBV6-1	.	TGTGCCAGCAGTGAAGGGACTCTTCTCCAAGAGACCCAGTACTTC	CASSEGTLLQETQYF
.	TRBJ2-7	TRBV20-1	.	TGCAGTGCTAGCGGGAGTTTATCCGAGCAGTACTTC	CSASGSLSEQYF
many	TRBJ1-6	TRBV19	.	TGTGCCAGTAGTATGGCAGGGGATAGGAATTCACCCCTCCACTTT	CASSMAGDRNSPLHF
many	TRBJ2-5	TRBV2	.	TGTGCCAGCAGTTACAGCGGAGAACAAGAGACCCAGTACTTC	CASSYSGEQETQYF
many	TRBJ2-7	TRBV25-1	.	TGTGCCAGCAGCCCAGTGGGAGTCTACGAGCAGTACTTC	CASSPVGVYEQYF
.	TRBJ1-6	TRBV15	.	TGTGCCACCGCGGAGGGATATTCACCCCTCCACTTT	CATAEGYSPLHF
many	TRBJ1-2	TRBV29-1	.	TGCAGCGTTGACGACTCCTATGGCTACACCTTC	CSVDDSYGYTF
.	TRBJ2-5	TRBV6-2/TRBV6-3	.	TGTGCCAGCAGTTACTTGCTAAACCAAGAGACCCAGTACTTC	CASSYLLNQETQYF
once	TRBJ1-2	TRBV6-2/TRBV6-3	.	TGTGCCAGCAGTTATTCGTACGGGTCAGATTACACCTTC	CASSYSYGSDYTF
many	TRBJ2-5	TRBV6-1	TRBD1	TGTGCCAGCAGACGGGACAGGGTGGTGGAGACCCAGTACTTC	CASRRDRVVETQYF
.	TRBJ1-5	TRBV12-3/TRBV12-4	.	TGTGCCAGCAGTTTTACTAGCAATCAGCCCCAGCATTTT	CASSFTSNQPQHF
few	TRBJ1-1	TRBV6-5	.	TGTGCCAGCAGTTACTCCCCCGGGCCAGTAACGAACACTGAAGCTTTCTTT	CASSYSPGPVTNTEAFF
.	TRBJ2-7	TRBV12-3/TRBV12-4	TRBD1	TGTGCCAGCAGCTCGGGACAGGTCGGCAGGGAGCAGTACTTC	CASSSGQVGREQYF
many	TRBJ1-1	TRBV28	.	TGTGCCAGCAGTTTGACTGGGACACTGCAAGTGGCTTTCTTT	CASSLTGTLQVAFF
.	TRBJ2-7	TRBV11-2	.	TGTGCCAGCAGCCCCGTTCTAGGGGGAGGCCCCTACGAGCAGTACTTC	CASSPVLGGGPYEQYF
.	TRBJ1-1	TRBV11-1	.	TGTGCCAGCAGCCTCCCCGGCGGCCAGGGCCGAATGAACACTGAAGCTTTCTTT	CASSLPGGQGRMNTEAFF
many	TRBJ2-2	TRBV2	TRBD2	TGTGCCAGCAGGCTAGCGGGCGGAGCGAACACCGGGGAGCTGTTTTTT	CASRLAGGANTGELFF
many	TRBJ2-7	TRBV28	.	TGTGCCAGCAGGGTAGGGGGAGTCGGTTTCGAGCAGTACTTC	CASRVGGVGFEQYF
many	TRBJ2-7	TRBV28	TRBD1	TGTGCCAGCAGTCCGGACAGGGAGCTCTACGAGCAGTACTTC	CASSPDRELYEQYF
many	TRBJ2-7	TRBV5-1	.	TGCGCCAGCAGCTTGGGGACAAGAAACTACGAGCAGTACTTC	CASSLGTRNYEQYF
few	TRBJ1-2	TRBV6-1	TRBD1	TGTGCCAGCAGGGGGACAGGAGGCGGCTACACCTTC	CASRGTGGGYTF
once	TRBJ2-5	TRBV6-2/TRBV6-3	.	TGTGCCAGCAGTTACTCTTACCTCCCCAGGGACGTCCAAGAGACCCAGTACTTC	CASSYSYLPRDVQETQYF
many	TRBJ1-1	TRBV19	.	TGTGCCAGTAGGGAACAGCTTGAAGCTTTCTTT	CASREQLEAFF
.	TRBJ2-7	TRBV6-1	.	TGTGCCAGCAGCCAATTTGGCGAGCAGTACTTC	CASSQFGEQYF
many	TRBJ2-7	TRBV20-1	TRBD2	TGCAGTGCTAGAGATCTGGCGGGAGTAAGCGAGCAGTACTTC	CSARDLAGVSEQYF
many	TRBJ1-5	TRBV19	TRBD1	TGTGCCAGTAGTTTGGACAGGGACCATAGCAATCAGCCCCAGCATTTT	CASSLDRDHSNQPQHF